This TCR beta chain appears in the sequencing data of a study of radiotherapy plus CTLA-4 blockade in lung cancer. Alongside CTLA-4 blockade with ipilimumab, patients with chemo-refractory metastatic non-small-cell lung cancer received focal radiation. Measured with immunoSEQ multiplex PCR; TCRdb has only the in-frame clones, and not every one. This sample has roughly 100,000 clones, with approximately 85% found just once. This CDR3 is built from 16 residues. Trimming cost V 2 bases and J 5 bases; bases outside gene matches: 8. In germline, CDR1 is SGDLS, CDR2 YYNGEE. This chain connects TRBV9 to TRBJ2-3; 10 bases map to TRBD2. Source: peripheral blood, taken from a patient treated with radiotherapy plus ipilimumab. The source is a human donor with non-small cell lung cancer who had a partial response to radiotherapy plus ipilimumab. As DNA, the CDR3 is TGTGCCAGCAGCGTCCTAGCGGGAGCTTTGGGAGATACGCAGTATTTT. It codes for CASSVLAGALGDTQYF.